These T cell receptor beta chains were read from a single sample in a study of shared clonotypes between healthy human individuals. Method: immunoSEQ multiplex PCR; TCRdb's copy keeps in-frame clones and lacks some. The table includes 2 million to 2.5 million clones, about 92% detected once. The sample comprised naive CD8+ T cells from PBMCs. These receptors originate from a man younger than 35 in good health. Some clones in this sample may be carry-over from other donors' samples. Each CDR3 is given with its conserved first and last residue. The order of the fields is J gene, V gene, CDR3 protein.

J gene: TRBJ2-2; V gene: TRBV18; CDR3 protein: CASSPTTTTPANTGELFF
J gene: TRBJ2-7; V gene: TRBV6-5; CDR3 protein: CASSYSPSGEQYF
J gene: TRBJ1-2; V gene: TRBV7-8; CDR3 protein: CASSHYKDPNYGYTF
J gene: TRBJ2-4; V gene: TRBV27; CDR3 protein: CASSDETDKNIQYF
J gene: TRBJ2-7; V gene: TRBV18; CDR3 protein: CASSPVQGGYEQYF
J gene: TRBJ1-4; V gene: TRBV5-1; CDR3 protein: CASSLSGGPLFF
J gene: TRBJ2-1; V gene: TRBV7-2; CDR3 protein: CASSLVRLLAGGNNEQFF
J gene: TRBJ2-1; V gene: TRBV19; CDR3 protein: CASRQGETYNEQFF
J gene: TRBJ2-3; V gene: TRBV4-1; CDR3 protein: CASSPPGVGTQYF
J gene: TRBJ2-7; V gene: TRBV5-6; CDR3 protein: CASSPGTGNPYEQYF
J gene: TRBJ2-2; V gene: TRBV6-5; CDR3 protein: CASSYSNHKNTGELFF
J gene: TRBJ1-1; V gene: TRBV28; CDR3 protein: CAGRRGGVTEAFF
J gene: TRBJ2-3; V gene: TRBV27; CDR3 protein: CASSLVLAGGTDTQYF
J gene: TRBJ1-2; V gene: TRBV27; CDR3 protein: CASSFAGNYGYTF
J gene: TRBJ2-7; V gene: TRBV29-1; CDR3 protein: CSVERGVPYEQYF
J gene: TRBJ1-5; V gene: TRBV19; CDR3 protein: CASSPGPYSNQPQHF
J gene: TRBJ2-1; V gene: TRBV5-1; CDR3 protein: CASSLYSSGPLMGNEQFF
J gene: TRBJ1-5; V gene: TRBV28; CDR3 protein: CASRPILGQPNQPQHF
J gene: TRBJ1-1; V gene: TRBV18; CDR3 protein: CASSPPKGRMNTEAFF
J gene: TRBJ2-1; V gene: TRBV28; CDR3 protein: CASTRGDHEQFF
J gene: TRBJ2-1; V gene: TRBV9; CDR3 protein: CASSGSGRAGYEQFF
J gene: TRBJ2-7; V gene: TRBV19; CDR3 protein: CASSPLGGYEQYF
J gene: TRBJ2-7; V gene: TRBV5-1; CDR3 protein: CASSLNAGSSYEQYF
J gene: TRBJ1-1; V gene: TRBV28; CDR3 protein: CASITMGFTEAFF
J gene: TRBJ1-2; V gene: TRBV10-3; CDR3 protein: CAISEFVPGEDYGYTF
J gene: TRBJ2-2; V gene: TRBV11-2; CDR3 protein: CASSGAGDYTGELFF
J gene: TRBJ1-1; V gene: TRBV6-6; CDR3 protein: CASSHSGGGGDEAFF
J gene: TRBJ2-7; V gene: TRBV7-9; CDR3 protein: CASSPPGISAETYEQYF
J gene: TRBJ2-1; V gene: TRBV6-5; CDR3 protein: CASSYSTEQFF
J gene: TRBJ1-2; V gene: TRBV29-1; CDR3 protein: CSVEGPKGYTF
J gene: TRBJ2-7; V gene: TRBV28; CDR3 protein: CASSPPGASLSYEQYF
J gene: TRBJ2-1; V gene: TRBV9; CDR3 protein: CASSVAALGYNEQFF
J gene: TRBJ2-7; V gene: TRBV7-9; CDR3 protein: CASSRTGQVYEQYF
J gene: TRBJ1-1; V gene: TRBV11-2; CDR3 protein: CASSLPDRGPLFKTEAFF
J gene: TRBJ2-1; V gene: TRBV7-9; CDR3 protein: CASNDPLASSYNEQFF
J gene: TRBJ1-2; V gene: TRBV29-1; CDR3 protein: CSVYDRQANYGYTF
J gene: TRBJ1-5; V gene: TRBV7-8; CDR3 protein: CASSFSGTSQPQHF
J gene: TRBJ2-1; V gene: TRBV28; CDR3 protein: CASSLMASAYNEQFF
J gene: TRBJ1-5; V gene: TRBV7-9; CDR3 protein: CASSSPGQQPQHF
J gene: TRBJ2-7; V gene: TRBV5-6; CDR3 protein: CASSVGLAGVWGYEQYF
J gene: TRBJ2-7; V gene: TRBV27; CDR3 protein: CASRIPLESGGYEQYF
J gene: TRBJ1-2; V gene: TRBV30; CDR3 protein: CAWATTGAHYGYTF
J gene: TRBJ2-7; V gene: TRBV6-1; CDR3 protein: CASSDAGTDFYEQYF
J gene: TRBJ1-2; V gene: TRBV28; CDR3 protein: CASSLFPMQGHVGGYTF
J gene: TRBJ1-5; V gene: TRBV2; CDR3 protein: CASSEFRASNQPQHF
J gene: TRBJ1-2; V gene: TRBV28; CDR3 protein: CASSLGGFGYGYTF
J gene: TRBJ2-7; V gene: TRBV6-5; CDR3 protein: CASSYSAGLEQYF
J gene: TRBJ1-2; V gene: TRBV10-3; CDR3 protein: CAIRDRAYYGYTF
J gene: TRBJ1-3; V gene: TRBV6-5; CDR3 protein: CASRPGTFSGNTIYF
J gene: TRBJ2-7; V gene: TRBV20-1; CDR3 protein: CSALWDYEQYF
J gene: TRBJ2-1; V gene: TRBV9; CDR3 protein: CASSVGAGVLDEQFF
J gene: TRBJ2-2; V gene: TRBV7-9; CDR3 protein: CASSLGQQNTGELFF